This T cell receptor beta chain comes out of a study of regulatory T cells in long-lasting Graves disease. Broader study findings: Those with persistent Graves' had less TCR diversity than newly diagnosed patients.

V lost 6 bases and J lost 8; bases outside the gene matches: 10. Per germline, CDR1 SQVTM and CDR2 ANQGSEA. The CDR3 has 14 amino acids. CDR3-region Arm-PCR and iRepertoire HTBI primers produced the TCR beta libraries. Study processing details: Taken together, the samples had fewer than 65 TRBV and more than 12 TRBJ segments identified. MiXCR, run by TCRdb on the multiplex PCR reads, gives a single entry per CDR3 protein. The V and J calls were not made by the authors but by TCRdb's processing. The sample carries about 470,000 distinct CDR3 sequences, 14% to 15% recorded once. Stated time point: newly diagnosed GD, antithyroid drugs for less than 3 months. The TCR library was made from RNA that had been extracted from PBMCs in TRIzol. Graves' disease diagnoses followed American Thyroid Association guidelines. About this clonotype itself: Its cognate antigen is unknown.

A further study also used this sample, focusing on T cells in Graves' hyperthyroidism and ophthalmopathy. That investigation notes: Ophthalmopathy was identified by the model a median about 6.8 months ahead of onset.

The specimen was peripheral blood mononuclear cells (PBMCs), collected at new diagnosis, from a patient treated with antithyroid drugs. This clonotype originated in a woman in her twenties or thirties with Graves disease. J is TRBJ2-3 and V is TRBV29-1; 11 bases map to TRBD2. The chain's CDR3 is CSVDNPGTSGTQYF. The CDR3 coding sequence is TGCAGCGTGGACAACCCCGGGACTAGCGGTACGCAGTATTTT.